This T cell receptor (beta chain) was documented in a study of blood T cell repertoires in COVID-19 (dated by TCRdb to about 2020). With regard to the full study: The collaborator samples originated in the United States, Italy and Spain and spanned the acute and convalescent phases of COVID-19. The prospective study material was composed of cDNA or gDNA derived from T cells, B-cell-depleted T cells, or PBMCs. Deeply sampled blood TCRbeta repertoires from subjects exposed to, actively infected with, or recovered from COVID-19 were included in the dataset. The repertoires were made available in a free public database intended to serve as a resource for research on the immune response to SARS-CoV-2. Samples were obtained from the ongoing ImmuneRACE study (first 160 participants) and from over 1,000 subjects provided by 6 global collaborators. A de-identified subject ID, COVID-19 status, age in years and sex were almost always included in the sample metadata. Where HLA class I and class II types were available, the types were taken from metadata supplied by the sample provider, not from assay-based typing.

Study-wide findings and limitations: The amount of clinical and demographic metadata varied by source and participant and was provided uncurated.

TCRbeta CDR3 regions were amplified from genomic DNA using the immunoSEQ Assay, a bias-controlled multiplex PCR. The original pipeline was this. Within the assay, amplification of reference gene primers was used to estimate how many nucleated cells each sample contained. To quantify the absolute abundance of each unique TCRbeta CDR3 rearrangement, sequence reads were collapsed and filtered. For each sample, productive Simpson clonality was calculated as the square root of Simpson's diversity index over productive rearrangements. TCRdb re-hosts the immuneACCESS table, in-frame sequences only. Its copies lack some clones; in the studies checked, an unresolved V gene accounts for under half of them, and the cause for the rest is not known. V and J calls and clone size are those listed in that table; D and trimming were worked out from the DNA. This sample has 190,000 or so clones in its table, and approximately 87% of those were observed once. The ten largest make up just under 0.9% of the sample.

V is cut back by 6 bases and J by 6 bases, with 12 bases in the junction unmatched. For CDR1 and CDR2, the germline V gene lists MRHNA and SNTAGT. Including cysteine and phenylalanine, the CDR3 has 15 amino acids. Kept here is only the CDR3 DNA, which spans 45 bases and is read in frame from base 1. This clone was seen once. Its antigen has not been determined. There are no base qualities to consult, and no much larger clone falls within one base. Samples from volunteer blood donors who had recovered from COVID-19 were contributed by a second Seattle source. Each collaborating institution followed its own protocols to collect whole blood in K2EDTA tubes. For TCRbeta analysis, collaborator samples were shipped as frozen whole blood, as isolated PBMCs, or as DNA extracted from either sample type.

The chain employs TRBV6-4 and TRBJ1-2; 8 bases in between match TRBD1. Sequenced sample: peripheral blood. The source of this sequence is a woman aged 18 to 35 who had recovered from COVID-19. CDR3 loop: CASSQTGGATDGYTF. The DNA sequence is as follows: TGTGCCAGCAGCCAAACAGGGGGGGCTACCGATGGCTACACCTTC.